The 32 T cell receptor beta chains presented below share a single source sample, sequenced in a study of prognosis after radiotherapy for stage I lung cancer. From genomic DNA, TCR beta CDR3 was amplified by two-round multiplex PCR. Round-one PCR had primers specific to each TRBV and TRBJ gene. TCRdb reprocessed the multiplex PCR reads with MiXCR, giving one entry per CDR3 protein. The table includes tens of thousands of distinct CDR3 sequences, approximately 51% detected once. The input for sequencing was PBMCs, taken before or after stereotactic body radiation therapy (not recorded which). Receptors originate from a donor at least 50 years old with non-small cell lung cancer.

This clonotype was seen many times. Given a much more abundant clone one base away, this may be a read error. The chain combines TRBV2 with TRBJ1-1, with D uncertain. CDR1 SNHLY and CDR2 FYNNEI come from the germline V gene. V was clipped by 6 bases and J by 5 bases, with 10 bases between them. This CDR3 comprises 12 residues. CDR3 bases: TGTGCCAGCAGGGAACTACGGACTGAAGCTTTCTTT. Protein: CASRELRTEAFF.

In this sample, this clonotype turned up many times. This rearrangement joins TRBV5-1 to TRBJ1-2; D is undetermined. The CDR3 sequence is 14 residues long. Deletions cut 0 bases from V and 7 bases from J, with 13 bases between. Per the germline V gene, CDR1 is SGHRS and CDR2 is YFSETQ. CDR3 nucleotides: TGCGCCAGCAGCTTGGCCAGGTCAGGAGGTGGCTACACCTTC. Its protein product is CASSLARSGGGYTF.

This clonotype has ten or more counts. The rearrangement links TRBV18 to TRBJ2-7, with a tentative D call TRBD2 (5 bases). Trimming cost V 3 bases and J 5 bases, with 8 bases left between them. The CDR3 runs 12 residues. The V gene's germline CDR1 is KGHSH and CDR2 LQKENI. CDR3 bases: TGTGCCAGCTCACCCTCCGGGGACGAGCAGTACTTC. Amino acids: CASSPSGDEQYF. Full variable domain (missing parts from reference TRBV18 and TRBJ2-7): NAGVMQNPRHLVRRRGQEARLRCSPMKGHSHVYWYRQLPEEGLKFMVYLQKENIIDESGMPKERFSAEFPKEGPSILRIQQVVRGDSAAYFCASSPSGDEQYFGPGTRLTVT.

This clonotype was counted many times. V usage is TRBV19 and J usage is TRBJ2-3; maybe TRBD1 (6 bases). The ends were cut back, 5 bases at V and 6 bases at J, with 12 bases in the middle. CDR1 and CDR2 from the germline V gene are LNHDA and SQIVND (reference sequence). The CDR3 loop spans 13 amino acids. The DNA for the CDR3 is TGTGCCAGTAGTTACAGGGTATGGGATACGCAGTATTTT. This codes for CASSYRVWDTQYF. Full variable domain (rest looked up from reference TRBV19 and TRBJ2-3): DGGITQSPKYLFRKEGQNVTLSCEQNLNHDAMYWYRQDPGQGLRLIYYSQIVNDFQKGDIAEGYSVSREKKESFPLTVTSAQKNPTAFYLCASSYRVWDTQYFGPGTRLTVL.

This clonotype was found many times. The genes are TRBV11-1 and TRBJ1-1; no definite D call. CDR1 and CDR2 (germline): SGHAT, FQDESV (reference sequence). This CDR3 has 13 amino acids. Trimming removed 2 bases at V and 4 bases at J, with 8 bases between. The CDR3 DNA reads TGTGCCAGCAGCTTATCGGGTGCCACTGAAGCTTTCTTT. This encodes CASSLSGATEAFF. Full variable domain (missing parts from reference TRBV11-1 and TRBJ1-1): EAEVAQSPRYKITEKSQAVAFWCDPISGHATLYWYRQILGQGPELLVQFQDESVVDDSQLPKDRFSAERLKGVDSTLKIQPAELGDSAMYLCASSLSGATEAFFGQGTRLTVV.

This clonotype occurred once. The chain combines TRBV19 with TRBJ1-1; D not certain. V gave up 1 base and J gave up 2 bases, with 5 bases separating them. The V gene's germline CDR1 is LNHDA and CDR2 SQIVND (reference sequence). CDR3 length: 13 residues. In DNA, the CDR3 is TGTGCCAGTAGTATAGGCTCAAACACTGAAGCTTTCTTT. Its protein is CASSIGSNTEAFF.

J is TRBJ1-2 and V is TRBV7-9; no reliable D call. Germline V gene lookup returns CDR1 SEHNR and CDR2 FQNEAQ (reference sequence). The V end lost 5 bases, the J end lost 5 bases, and 15 bases lay between the germline ends. This CDR3 has 14 amino acids. CDR3 residues: CASSTDGSGYGYTF. CDR3 coding DNA: TGTGCCAGCAGCACCGATGGGTCAGGATATGGCTACACCTTC.

To note about this clonotype: This may be a read error: a much more frequent sequence differs by one nucleotide. The rearrangement joins TRBV4-1 to TRBJ1-1, with D maybe TRBD1 (5 bases). The length of the CDR3 is 14 residues. The ends were cut back, 3 bases at V and 7 bases at J, with 15 bases in the middle. Germline values: CDR1 MGHRA, CDR2 YSYEKL. CDR3 in amino acids: CASSHQPIGVEAFF. The CDR3 nucleotides are TGCGCCAGCAGCCACCAGCCGATAGGGGTTGAAGCTTTCTTT.

V usage is TRBV9 and J usage is TRBJ2-1, with D uncertain. This CDR3 has 13 residues. Trimming shortened V by 0 bases and J by 6 bases, and 7 bases separated the two germline ends. Germline CDR1 is SGDLS and CDR2 is YYNGEE. The CDR3, as DNA: TGTGCCAGCAGCGTAGACGGCCGCAATGAGCAGTTCTTC. Residues: CASSVDGRNEQFF.

As to this clonotype: One base separates it from a far larger clone, so it is likely a read error. J is TRBJ2-7 and V is TRBV6-4; D perhaps matches TRBD1 (5 bases). The CDR3 contains 13 residues. CDR1 and CDR2 (germline): MRHNA, SNTAGT. For the CDR3, the DNA is TGTGCCAGCAGTCTACGACAGTCCTACGAGCATTACTTC. This encodes CASSLRQSYEHYF.

The chain links TRBV19 to TRBJ2-2; D is tentatively TRBD1 or TRBD2 (5 bases each). Germline-derived CDR1 and CDR2 are LNHDA and SQIVND (reference sequence). V lost 7 bases, J lost 4 bases, and 16 bases lay in between. The CDR3 consists of 15 residues. The CDR3 sequence: CASTPGRLITGELFF. The CDR3 DNA reads TGTGCCAGTACCCCGGGACGGTTAATCACCGGGGAGCTGTTTTTT.

This clonotype was detected ten times or more. The chain joins TRBV5-5 to TRBJ1-1; TRBD1 is a possible D gene (5 bases). Germline loops: CDR1 SGHKS, CDR2 YYEKEE (reference sequence). This CDR3 comprises 15 residues. Trimming removed 3 bases at V and 5 bases at J, with 17 bases between. This CDR3 is CASSSWTSLATEAFF. The CDR3 nucleotides read TGTGCCAGCAGCTCCTGGACAAGCTTGGCGACTGAAGCTTTCTTT.

Written as DNA, the CDR3 is TGCGCCAGCAGCTTGGCGACTAGCGCGAGGACCCCCAAACAGTTCTTC. It translates to CASSLATSARTPKQFF. The rearrangement joins TRBV5-1 to TRBJ2-1; 8 bases line up with TRBD2. V lost 0 bases and J lost 13; bases outside the gene matches: 15. The germline V gene encodes CDR1 SGHRS and CDR2 YFSETQ. The CDR3 extends over 16 amino acids.

The genes are TRBV11-2 and TRBJ2-3; D remains unclear. This CDR3 has 14 residues. The V end lost 3 bases, the J end lost 2 bases, and 9 bases lay between the germline ends. The germline V gene encodes CDR1 SGHAT and CDR2 FQNNGV. This CDR3 reads CASSLLVYTDTQYF. The CDR3 region has the DNA TGTGCCAGCAGCTTGTTGGTATACACAGATACGCAGTATTTT.

This clonotype was counted many times. This chain uses TRBV2 with TRBJ1-1; D is unresolved. The V gene lost 6 bases and the J gene lost 2 bases, with 10 bases spanning the gap. In germline, CDR1 is SNHLY, CDR2 FYNNEI. The CDR3 sequence is 13 residues long. The CDR3 loop is CASRLEQNTEAFF. In nucleotides, the CDR3 is TGTGCCAGCAGATTGGAGCAAAACACTGAAGCTTTCTTT.

This clonotype was recorded once. J is TRBJ2-3 and V is TRBV6-1, with TRBD1 identical over 8 bases. CDR3 length: 13 residues. Trimming removed 4 bases from V and 5 bases from J; junction bases left unmatched: 2. From germline, CDR1 is MNHNS and CDR2 SASEGT. The CDR3 reads CASSGQGRDTQYF. The CDR3 nucleotides read TGTGCCAGCAGTGGACAGGGGAGAGATACGCAGTATTTT.

The table lists this clonotype with many counts. V usage is TRBV27 and J usage is TRBJ2-5; D gene ambiguous. The CDR3 runs 14 residues. Germline values: CDR1 MNHEY, CDR2 SMNVEV (reference sequence). The V end lost 3 bases, the J end lost 5 bases, and 13 bases lay between the germline ends. The CDR3 is CASSFTPYRETQYF. The CDR3 nucleotides read TGTGCCAGCAGTTTCACACCGTACCGGGAGACCCAGTACTTC.

The V and J genes are TRBV28 and TRBJ2-7, with 8 bases identical to TRBD1. Trimming removed 7 bases from V and 13 bases from J; junction bases left unmatched: 18. Germline V gives CDR1 MDHEN, CDR2 SYDVKM. The CDR3 has 14 amino acids. CDR3 region: CASNRGQAAYEKYF. In DNA, the CDR3 is TGTGCCAGCAACAGGGGACAGGCCGCCTACGAGAAATACTTC.

This clonotype was seen ten or more times. The V gene is TRBV9, the J gene TRBJ2-1; tentatively, D is TRBD2 (6 bases). In germline, CDR1 is SGDLS, CDR2 YYNGEE. V lost 6 bases and J lost 1, with 11 bases in between. This CDR3 has 14 residues. CDR3 sequence (DNA): TGTGCCAGCACTCCGGGGGTTTCCTACAATGAGCAGTTCTTC. Its translation: CASTPGVSYNEQFF.

This clonotype is medium-sized by share. The chain joins TRBV6-1 to TRBJ1-2, with 8 bases that match TRBD1. The CDR3 loop spans 14 amino acids. V lost 5 bases, J lost 2 bases, and 4 bases stayed unmatched. Per germline, CDR1 MNHNS and CDR2 SASEGT. The CDR3: CASSHGQGNYGYTF. The CDR3 DNA reads TGTGCCAGCAGTCACGGACAGGGCAACTATGGCTACACCTTC.

This clonotype was observed many times. The chain combines TRBV5-6 with TRBJ2-3; no definite D call. CDR3 length equals 14 residues. With 7 bases removed from V and 5 bases from J, the gap between germline ends came to 17 bases. Germline V CDR1 and CDR2: SGHDT, YYEEEE. CDR3 amino acids: CASLELKYGDTQYF. The CDR3 nucleotides read TGTGCCAGCTTAGAGCTGAAGTATGGAGATACGCAGTATTTT. Looking up the rest from reference TRBV5-6 and TRBJ2-3 gives the full variable domain: DAGVTQSPTHLIKTRGQQVTLRCSPKSGHDTVSWYQQALGQGPQFIFQYYEEEERQRGNFPDRFSGHQFPNYSSELNVNALLLGDSALYLCASLELKYGDTQYFGPGTRLTVL.

About this clonotype itself: Since a much larger clone is just one base distant, this may be a read error. V and J are TRBV19 and TRBJ2-7; TRBD1 is a possible D gene (5 bases). The CDR3 spans 13 residues. Per the germline V gene, CDR1 is LNHDA and CDR2 is SQIVND (reference sequence). CDR3 in amino acids: CASRGRVLYDQYF. DNA of the CDR3: TGTGCCAGTAGAGGCAGGGTGCTCTACGATCAGTACTTC. Full variable domain (remainder filled in from reference TRBV19 and TRBJ2-7): DGGITQSPKYLFRKEGQNVTLSCEQNLNHDAMYWYRQDPGQGLRLIYYSQIVNDFQKGDIAEGYSVSREKKESFPLTVTSAQKNPTAFYLCASRGRVLYDQYFGPGTRLTVT.

This clonotype was observed many times. The gene calls are TRBV6-1 and TRBJ1-4; 7 nucleotides match TRBD1. The CDR3 length is 13 residues. The germline gives CDR1 MNHNS, CDR2 SASEGT. Losses at the gene ends were 6 bases for V and 8 bases for J; bases not matched to a gene: 6. Here the CDR3 DNA reads TGTGCCAGCAGCCCTAAGGACAGGGAAAAACTGTTTTTT. Protein product: CASSPKDREKLFF.

Ten or more counts support this clonotype. V usage is TRBV29-1 and J usage is TRBJ2-1; no firm D call. Trimming took 2 bases from V and 0 from J, leaving 8 bases between them. The germline V gene has CDR1 SQVTM and CDR2 ANQGSEA. This CDR3 region has 14 residues. This CDR3 is CSVELESSYNEQFF. Written as DNA, the CDR3 is TGCAGCGTTGAATTGGAAAGCTCCTACAATGAGCAGTTCTTC.

The CDR3 loop is CASSLHPSGRRPMELFF. The CDR3 bases are TGTGCCAGCAGTTTACATCCTAGCGGGAGGCGCCCAATGGAGCTGTTTTTT. The V call is TRBV12-3 or TRBV12-4, the J call TRBJ2-2, with TRBD2 identical over 11 bases. The CDR3 contains 17 residues. The J segment lost 10 bases and the V segment lost 2 bases, leaving 12 bases of the junction unmatched.

The rearrangement uses TRBV6-1 and TRBJ2-6, with D unresolved. With 4 bases removed from V and 1 base from J, the gap between germline ends came to 8 bases. The CDR3 sequence is 15 residues long. Germline V CDR1 and CDR2: MNHNS, SASEGT. For the CDR3, the DNA is TGTGCCAGCAGTGCGTGGGGTTCTGGGGCCAACGTCCTGACTTTC. This translates into CASSAWGSGANVLTF.

This clonotype was seen ten or more times. V and J are TRBV6-5 and TRBJ2-7; TRBD2 matches at 10 bases. Trimming took 0 bases from V and 6 from J; bases not matched to a gene: 8. This CDR3 comprises 16 residues. Germline V lookup: CDR1 MNHEY, CDR2 SVGAGI. CDR3 protein: CASSYSPAGGPFEQYF. The CDR3 DNA reads as TGTGCCAGCAGTTACTCCCCAGCGGGAGGGCCTTTCGAGCAGTACTTC.

This clonotype was detected many times. The chain joins TRBV4-3 to TRBJ1-6; D gene unclear. The CDR3 spans 14 residues. CDR1 is LGHNA, CDR2 YSLEER, per germline. V was clipped by 1 base and J by 7 bases, with 8 bases between them. In nucleotides, the CDR3 is TGCGCCAGCAGCCAAGTGCCCATCAATTCACCCCTCCACTTT. The encoded protein is CASSQVPINSPLHF.

This clonotype was recorded at least ten times. The chain carries TRBV10-3 and TRBJ1-2; no clear D. The CDR3 covers 13 residues. Trimming took 6 bases from V and 9 from J, leaving 17 bases between them. Germline values: CDR1 ENHRY, CDR2 SYGVKD. DNA for the CDR3: TGTGCCATCAGCGATCCCCCTAGGGCGAGCTACACCTTC. This translates into CAISDPPRASYTF.

This clonotype is termed medium-sized. V is TRBV5-1 and J is TRBJ1-2; D call uncertain. There are 14 residues in the CDR3. Between the trimmed V and J ends, which lost 4 bases and 3 bases, there was a span of 13 bases. CDR1 SGHRS and CDR2 YFSETQ come from the germline V gene. The CDR3 DNA reads as TGCGCCAGCAGCCTGGACGGCGAATACTATGGCTACACCTTC. This sequence encodes CASSLDGEYYGYTF.

This clonotype was seen just once. This likely came from a read error, as a far larger clone is one base away. This chain connects TRBV6-4 to TRBJ1-5, with TRBD1 as a possible D gene (6 bases). The germline gives CDR1 MRHNA, CDR2 SNTAGT. This CDR3 has 16 amino acids. The ends were cut back, 7 bases at V and 12 bases at J, with 28 bases in the middle. CDR3 amino acids: CASTNSKGGAVRLQHF. Written as DNA, the CDR3 is TGTGCCAGCACTAACTCGAAAGGGGGGGCGGTTCGGCTCCAGCATTTT.

This clonotype came up many times. The genes are TRBV2 and TRBJ1-1; TRBD1 is a possible D gene (5 bases). From germline, CDR1 is SNHLY and CDR2 FYNNEI. The V end lost 4 bases, the J end lost 5 bases, and 11 bases lay between the germline ends. The CDR3 is made up of 13 amino acids. The CDR3 nucleotides are TGTGCCAGCAGTGGGGACGCGGGGACTGAAGCTTTCTTT. Its protein is CASSGDAGTEAFF.